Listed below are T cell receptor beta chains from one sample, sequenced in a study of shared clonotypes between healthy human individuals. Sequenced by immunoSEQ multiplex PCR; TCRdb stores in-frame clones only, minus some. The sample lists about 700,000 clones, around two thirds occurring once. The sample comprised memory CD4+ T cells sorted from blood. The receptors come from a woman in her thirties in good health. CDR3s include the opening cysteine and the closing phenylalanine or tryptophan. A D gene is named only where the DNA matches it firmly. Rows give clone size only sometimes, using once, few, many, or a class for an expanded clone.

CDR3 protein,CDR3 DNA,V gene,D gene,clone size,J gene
CASSLSAGAVDTQYF,TGCGCCAGCAGCTTGTCGGCGGGAGCGGTAGATACGCAGTATTTT,TRBV5-1,TRBD2,once,TRBJ2-3
CASSAGQITGELFF,TGTGCCAGCAGCGCCGGACAGATCACCGGGGAGCTGTTTTTT,TRBV7-3,NA,NA,TRBJ2-2
CASSIDREQYF,TGTGCCAGCAGTATCGACAGGGAGCAGTACTTC,TRBV28,NA,NA,TRBJ2-7
CASSSLNSNEKLFF,TGTGCCAGCAGTTCCCTGAATAGTAATGAAAAACTGTTTTTT,TRBV27,NA,NA,TRBJ1-4
CASSLGAGGPTDTQYF,TGTGCCAGCAGCTTAGGAGCGGGAGGGCCGACAGATACGCAGTATTTT,TRBV7-9,TRBD2,NA,TRBJ2-3
CAWSMSGRNTIYF,TGTGCCTGGAGTATGAGCGGCCGAAACACCATATATTTT,TRBV30,NA,NA,TRBJ1-3
CASSYHLGREKLFF,TGTGCCAGCAGTTACCACCTAGGACGCGAAAAACTGTTTTTT,TRBV6-5,NA,once,TRBJ1-4
CASSLFLGNQPQHF,TGTGCCAGCAGTTTATTTCTGGGCAATCAGCCCCAGCATTTT,TRBV27,NA,NA,TRBJ1-5
CASSHRLGQPQHF,TGTGCCAGCAGCCACCGGTTAGGGCAGCCCCAGCATTTT,TRBV28,NA,few,TRBJ1-5
CASSVSGLAALSSYNEQFF,TGTGCCAGCAGCGTATCGGGACTAGCGGCTCTGAGCTCCTACAATGAGCAGTTCTTC,TRBV9,TRBD2,many,TRBJ2-1
CASSSTSSGRNYGYTF,TGTGCCAGCTCTTCTACCAGCTCGGGGAGAAACTATGGCTACACCTTC,TRBV25-1,NA,NA,TRBJ1-2
CASSSRGGWTDTQYF,TGTGCCAGCAGTAGTAGGGGGGGCTGGACAGATACGCAGTATTTT,TRBV27,NA,few,TRBJ2-3
CASSFELYQETQYF,TGTGCCAGCAGTTTCGAGTTATACCAAGAGACCCAGTACTTC,TRBV28,NA,once,TRBJ2-5
CASSEGSNREKLFF,TGTGCCAGCTCCGAGGGGTCTAATAGAGAAAAACTGTTTTTT,TRBV6-1,NA,NA,TRBJ1-4
CASSYDGNIGYTF,TGTGCCAGCAGTTACGACGGGAATATCGGCTACACCTTC,TRBV6-5,NA,NA,TRBJ1-2
CASSLSPGTSGAYEQYF,TGTGCCAGCAGCCTAAGCCCCGGGACTAGCGGTGCCTACGAGCAGTACTTC,TRBV7-8,TRBD2,NA,TRBJ2-7
CASSPPDRDHVGTQYF,TGTGCCAGCAGCCCACCGGACAGGGACCATGTCGGGACCCAGTACTTC,TRBV5-4,TRBD1,NA,TRBJ2-5
CASGTSGVNSYEQYF,TGTGCCAGCGGGACTAGCGGGGTAAACTCCTACGAGCAGTACTTC,TRBV28,TRBD2,once,TRBJ2-7
CAWRVGYSYEQYF,TGTGCCTGGAGAGTAGGCTATTCCTACGAGCAGTACTTC,TRBV30,NA,NA,TRBJ2-7
CASSRDRSGNTIYF,TGTGCCAGTAGTCGAGACCGCTCTGGAAACACCATATATTTT,TRBV19,NA,NA,TRBJ1-3
CASSILLSYEQYF,TGTGCCAGCAGTATTCTTCTCTCCTACGAGCAGTACTTC,TRBV28,NA,NA,TRBJ2-7
CASSLTSGDNEQFF,TGTGCCAGCAGTCTTACTAGCGGTGACAATGAGCAGTTCTTC,TRBV2,TRBD2,NA,TRBJ2-1
CASSQEPYQSSYEQYF,TGTGCCAGCAGCCAAGAGCCCTACCAGAGCTCCTACGAGCAGTACTTC,TRBV14,NA,NA,TRBJ2-7
CASSDPRSTGEQFF,TGTGCCAGCAGTGATCCTCGGTCTACGGGTGAGCAGTTCTTC,TRBV25-1,NA,once,TRBJ2-1
CASSRGQWGEKLFF,TGCGCCAGCAGCCGGGGACAGTGGGGGGAAAAACTGTTTTTT,TRBV4-1,TRBD1,NA,TRBJ1-4
CASSAYPRQGSFSYNEQFF,TGTGCCAGTAGTGCCTACCCCCGACAGGGTTCCTTCTCCTACAATGAGCAGTTCTTC,TRBV19,TRBD1,NA,TRBJ2-1
CASSRGRTGANVLTF,TGTGCCAGCAGCCGCGGACGGACTGGGGCCAACGTCCTGACTTTC,TRBV28,NA,NA,TRBJ2-6
CASSLLDTQYF,TGTGCCAGCAGTTTATTAGATACGCAGTATTTT,TRBV28,NA,few,TRBJ2-3
CASSLDLAGGYEQYF,TGTGCCAGCAGCTTAGATCTAGCGGGAGGCTACGAGCAGTACTTC,TRBV11-2,TRBD2,NA,TRBJ2-7
CASGHSSGVDNEQFF,TGTGCCAGCGGGCACTCTAGCGGGGTCGACAATGAGCAGTTCTTC,TRBV6-5,TRBD2,few,TRBJ2-1
CASSASGLAKNIQYF,TGTGCCAGCAGTGCTTCCGGCCTAGCCAAAAACATTCAGTACTTC,TRBV2,NA,many,TRBJ2-4
CAWSVGRYRAAFF,TGTGCCTGGAGCGTTGGACGGTATAGAGCGGCTTTCTTT,TRBV30,NA,NA,TRBJ1-1
CAISFPSGGTDTQYF,TGTGCCATCAGTTTCCCCAGCGGGGGCACAGATACGCAGTATTTT,TRBV10-3,TRBD2,once,TRBJ2-3
CATSRLEGNEQFF,TGTGCCACCAGCCGCCTTGAAGGCAATGAGCAGTTCTTC,TRBV15,NA,NA,TRBJ2-1
CASSLRAAHTDTQYF,TGTGCCAGCAGCTTACGAGCAGCGCACACAGATACGCAGTATTTT,TRBV7-8,NA,NA,TRBJ2-3
CSVEALQGAYEQYF,TGCAGCGTTGAGGCGCTACAGGGGGCCTACGAGCAGTACTTC,TRBV29-1,TRBD1,NA,TRBJ2-7
CASSGDRDRGYTF,TGTGCCAGCAGTGGGGACAGGGATAGAGGCTACACCTTC,TRBV2,TRBD1,few,TRBJ1-2
CASSLGQVTYEQYF,TGTGCCAGCAGCTTAGGGCAGGTTACCTACGAGCAGTACTTC,TRBV11-2,NA,NA,TRBJ2-7
CASSPRGEVGQPQHF,TGTGCCAGCTCACCGCGAGGGGAAGTCGGTCAGCCCCAGCATTTT,TRBV18,NA,NA,TRBJ1-5
CASGSFEARYATNEKLFF,TGTGCCAGCGGGTCCTTCGAGGCCCGATATGCAACTAATGAAAAACTGTTTTTT,TRBV28,NA,NA,TRBJ1-4
CASSSAGGSMSAGYTF,TGTGCCAGCAGCTCGGCCGGCGGGTCGATGTCAGCTGGCTACACCTTC,TRBV7-8,NA,NA,TRBJ1-2